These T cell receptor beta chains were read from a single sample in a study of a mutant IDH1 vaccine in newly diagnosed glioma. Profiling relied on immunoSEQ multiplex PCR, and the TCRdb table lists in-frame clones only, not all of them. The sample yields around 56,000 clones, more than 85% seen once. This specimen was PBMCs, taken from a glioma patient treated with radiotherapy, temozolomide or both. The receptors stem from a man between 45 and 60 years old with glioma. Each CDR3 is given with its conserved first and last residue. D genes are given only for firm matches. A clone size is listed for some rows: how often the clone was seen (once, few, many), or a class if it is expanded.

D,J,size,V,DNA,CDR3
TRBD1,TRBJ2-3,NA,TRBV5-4,TGTGCCAGCAGCAGGACAGGGGGATGGACAGATACGCAGTATTTT,CASSRTGGWTDTQYF
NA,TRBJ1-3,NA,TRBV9,TGTGCCAGCAGCGCGCCCGGCGCTGGAAACACCATATATTTT,CASSAPGAGNTIYF
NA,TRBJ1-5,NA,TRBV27,TGTGCCAGCAGTTTATCAATCGGCAATCAGCCCCAGCATTTT,CASSLSIGNQPQHF
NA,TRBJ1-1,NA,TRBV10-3,TGTGCCATCAGTGGGCACGGTAACACTGAAGCTTTCTTT,CAISGHGNTEAFF
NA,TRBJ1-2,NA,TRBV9,TGTGCCAGCAGCAAGAGGACCGACTATGGCTACACCTTC,CASSKRTDYGYTF
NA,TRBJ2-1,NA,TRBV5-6,TGTGCCAGCAGTCCAGACCCACACAATGAGCAGTTCTTC,CASSPDPHNEQFF
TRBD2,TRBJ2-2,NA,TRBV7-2,TGTGCCAGCAGCCTGAACCTCGGGCGGGGGTTGGTGCTGTTTTTT,CASSLNLGRGLVLFF
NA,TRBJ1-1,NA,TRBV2,TGCCGGATGACAGGCATGAACACTGAAGCTTTCTTT,CRMTGMNTEAFF
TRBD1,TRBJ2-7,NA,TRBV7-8,TGTGCCAGCAGCCTTCGGACAGGGGGCACTCGTACGACTTACGAGCAGTACTTC,CASSLRTGGTRTTYEQYF
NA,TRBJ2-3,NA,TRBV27,TGTGCCAGCAGTTCCATTTACACAGATACGCAGTATTTT,CASSSIYTDTQYF
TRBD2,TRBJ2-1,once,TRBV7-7,TGTGCTAGCAGCCGGGGAGGGAGGGCCTTGGGGGATGAGCAGTTCTTC,CASSRGGRALGDEQFF
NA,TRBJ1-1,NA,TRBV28,TGTGCCAGCAGTTTTGGAGGGGAGGAGACTGAAGCTTTCTTT,CASSFGGEETEAFF
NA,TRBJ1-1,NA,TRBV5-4,TGTGCCAGCACCGGTATGAACACTGAAGCTTTCTTT,CASTGMNTEAFF
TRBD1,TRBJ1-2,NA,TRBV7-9,TGTGCCAGCAGCCCCGGGGGGACAGGGGGAAACTATGGCTACACCTTC,CASSPGGTGGNYGYTF
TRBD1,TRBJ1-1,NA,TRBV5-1,TGCGCCAGCAGCCCAGGGACAGGGAGGATGGGAGCTTTCTTT,CASSPGTGRMGAFF
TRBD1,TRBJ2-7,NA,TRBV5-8,TGTGCCAGCAGCTTTTACACCGGGACAGGGGGCTACGAGCAGTACTTC,CASSFYTGTGGYEQYF
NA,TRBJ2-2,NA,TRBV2,TGTGCCAGCACTGAATGGTGGGGGCGCAGGGCCGGGGAGCTGTTTTTT,CASTEWWGRRAGELFF
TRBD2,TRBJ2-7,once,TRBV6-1,TGTGCCAGCAGTGAAGATAGCGGGGGGGCCTACGAGCAGTACTTC,CASSEDSGGAYEQYF
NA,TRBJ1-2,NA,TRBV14,TGTGCCAGCAGCCAGGGGGCTCGTGGCTACACCTTC,CASSQGARGYTF
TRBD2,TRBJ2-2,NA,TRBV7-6,TGTGCCAGCAGTTCTTCCCCTAGCGGATCTCAGAACACCGGGGAGCTGTTTTTT,CASSSSPSGSQNTGELFF
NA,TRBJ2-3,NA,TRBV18,TGTGCCAGCTCACCTAATACAGATACGCAGTATTTT,CASSPNTDTQYF
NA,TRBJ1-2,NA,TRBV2,TGTGCCAGCAGTGCGGGAGGGTGGGTCGGCTACACCTTC,CASSAGGWVGYTF
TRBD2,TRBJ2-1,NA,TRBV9,TGTGCCAGCAGCGCTACTAGCGGGTCCTACAATGAGCAGTTCTTC,CASSATSGSYNEQFF
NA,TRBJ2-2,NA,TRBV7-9,TGCGGGGGGCAGGTGAACACCGGGGAGCTGTTTTTT,CGGQVNTGELFF
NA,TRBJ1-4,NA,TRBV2,TGTGCCAGCAGTGTAACGGGAGCAACTAATGAAAAACTGTTTTTT,CASSVTGATNEKLFF
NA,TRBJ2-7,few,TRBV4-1,TGCGCCAGCAGCCAAGACCCGGGAACCTACGAGCAGTACTTC,CASSQDPGTYEQYF
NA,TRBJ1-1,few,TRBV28,TGTGCCAGCGCGATAAGCCGGGGCACTTTTGAAGCTTTCTTT,CASAISRGTFEAFF
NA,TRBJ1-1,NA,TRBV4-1,TGCGCCAGCAGCCAAGGGGTTGGGAGTGAAGCTTTCTTT,CASSQGVGSEAFF